The 28 T cell receptor beta chains below were found in one sample sequenced in a study of shared clonotypes between healthy human individuals. Here immunoSEQ multiplex PCR was the method, and the copy in TCRdb shows in-frame clones only, minus some. The sample lists around 1.9 million clones, roughly 91% occurring once. Naive CD8 isolation took CD45RO-negative cells positively selected for CCR7 and excluded terminally differentiated effector memory CD45RA+ cells. Sample: naive CD8+ T cells from PBMCs. The receptors stem from a man between 18 and 35 years old in good health. Some clones in this sample may be carry-over from other donors' samples.

The chain carries TRBV6-6 and TRBJ2-3; D perhaps matches TRBD1 (6 bases). The CDR3 extends over 15 amino acids. Germline V gene sequence: CDR1 MNHNY, CDR2 SVGAGI (reference sequence). Trimming shortened V by 4 bases and J by 5 bases, and 16 bases separated the two germline ends. Written as DNA, the CDR3 is TGTGCCAGCAGTTTGAGACACAGGGCGGTAGATACGCAGTATTTT. It specifies CASSLRHRAVDTQYF.

The rearrangement joins TRBV28 to TRBJ2-1, with TRBD1 matching over 8 bases. This CDR3 spans 14 amino acids. Germline values: CDR1 MDHEN, CDR2 SYDVKM. The ends lost 4 bases at V and 6 bases at J; junction bases unmatched: 5. CDR3 region: CASSSPDRVNEQFF. As DNA, the CDR3 is TGTGCCAGCAGTTCACCGGACAGGGTCAATGAGCAGTTCTTC.

The chain has TRBV28 and TRBJ1-2; tentative D call: TRBD1 (5 bases). CDR1 MDHEN and CDR2 SYDVKM come from the germline V gene. The ends were cut back, 3 bases at V and 3 bases at J, with 14 bases in the middle. The CDR3 is made up of 15 amino acids. The DNA of the CDR3 is TGTGCCAGCAGTTTTCTCGGGGGGGTCGACTATGGCTACACCTTC. It is translated as CASSFLGGVDYGYTF.

This clone was seen just once. The rearrangement uses TRBV27 and TRBJ2-1, with 9 nucleotides matching TRBD2. The CDR3 is 15 residues long. V gave up 6 bases and J gave up 8 bases; unmatched junction bases: 11. Germline V gives CDR1 MNHEY, CDR2 SMNVEV (reference sequence). The CDR3 nucleotides are TGTGCCAGCAGGCTGACTAGCGGAGGGGGCTATGAGCAGTTCTTC. The encoded protein is CASRLTSGGGYEQFF.

V is TRBV19 and J is TRBJ1-1; D is undetermined. Per the germline V gene, CDR1 is LNHDA and CDR2 is SQIVND (reference sequence). Trimming shortened V by 3 bases and J by 3 bases, and 11 bases separated the two germline ends. CDR3 size: 14 residues. CDR3 loop: CASSIGVDDTEAFF. The CDR3 DNA sequence: TGTGCCAGTAGTATTGGGGTCGACGACACTGAAGCTTTCTTT.

The chain links TRBV4-3 to TRBJ1-3; D may be TRBD1 (6 bases). Between the trimmed V and J ends, which lost 4 bases and 0 bases, there was a span of 16 bases. CDR3 length equals 17 residues. Germline V CDR1 and CDR2: LGHNA, YSLEER. CDR3 nucleotide sequence: TGCGCCAGCAGCCCTAGGGTGGACAGAGACTCTGGAAACACCATATATTTT. This encodes CASSPRVDRDSGNTIYF.

The sample holds a few counts of this clone. This chain links TRBV28 with TRBJ1-4; 9 nucleotides match TRBD1. Germline V CDR1 and CDR2: MDHEN, SYDVKM. The ends lost 5 bases at V and 11 bases at J; junction bases unmatched: 6. The CDR3 length is 13 residues. CDR3 loop: CASSTGTGWKLFF. The CDR3 nucleotides read TGTGCCAGCAGTACCGGGACAGGGTGGAAACTGTTTTTT.

This clone was seen just once. The chain couples TRBV13 to TRBJ1-2; possibly TRBD1 for D (6 bases). Trimming took 7 bases from V and 4 from J, leaving 19 bases between them. Germline assignment: CDR1 PRHDT and CDR2 FYEKMQ (reference sequence). The CDR3 is made up of 15 amino acids. The DNA of the CDR3 is TGTGCCAGCACCCCCAACAGGGATGACAGCTATGGCTACACCTTC. The encoded protein is CASTPNRDDSYGYTF.

This clone showed up just once. V is TRBV9 and J is TRBJ2-5; 7 nucleotides match TRBD2. The germline gives CDR1 SGDLS, CDR2 YYNGEE. This CDR3 comprises 14 residues. V lost 4 bases to trimming and J lost 3 bases; unmatched junction nucleotides: 6. For the CDR3, the DNA is TGTGCCAGCAGCTCCCGCGGGAGAGAAGAGACCCAGTACTTC. As protein: CASSSRGREETQYF.

The V and J genes are TRBV9 and TRBJ2-2; D is possibly TRBD1 (7 bases). The germline V and J ends were trimmed by 4 bases and 4 bases, with 20 bases remaining between them. This CDR3 comprises 17 residues. Germline V CDR1 and CDR2: SGDLS, YYNGEE. CDR3 protein: CASSPWTGPRGTGELFF. The CDR3, as DNA: TGTGCCAGCAGCCCTTGGACAGGCCCGCGGGGCACCGGGGAGCTGTTTTTT. The whole variable domain, remainder taken from reference TRBV9 and TRBJ2-2, is DSGVTQTPKHLITATGQRVTLRCSPRSGDLSVYWYQQSLDQGLQFLIQYYNGEERAKGNILERFSAQQFPDLHSELNLSSLELGDSALYFCASSPWTGPRGTGELFFGEGSRLTVL.

V is TRBV5-1 and J is TRBJ2-1; D unresolved. The V gene lost 8 bases and the J gene lost 6 bases, with 9 bases spanning the gap. CDR3 size: 11 residues. Germline CDR1 is SGHRS and CDR2 is YFSETQ. As DNA, the CDR3 is TGCGCCAGTCGTGCGGCCAATGAGCAGTTCTTC. It is translated as CASRAANEQFF.

This clone was counted a few times. This rearrangement joins TRBV4-1 to TRBJ1-1; weak D call: TRBD1 (5 bases). The CDR3 is made up of 14 amino acids. Germline-derived CDR1 and CDR2 are MGHRA and YSYEKL. V lost 4 bases to trimming and J lost 1 base, with 10 bases between them. The CDR3 sequence: CASSLVDRNTEAFF. The DNA for the CDR3 is TGCGCCAGCAGCCTGGTCGACAGGAACACTGAAGCTTTCTTT.

V gene TRBV4-1 combines with J gene TRBJ2-7; possibly TRBD1 or TRBD2 for D (5 bases each). Between the trimmed V and J ends, which lost 4 bases and 0 bases, there was a span of 13 bases. The CDR3 spans 15 residues. Germline V lookup: CDR1 MGHRA, CDR2 YSYEKL. CDR3 amino acids: CASSRAGTGSYEQYF. The CDR3 nucleotides are TGCGCCAGCAGCCGAGCCGGGACGGGCTCCTACGAGCAGTACTTC.

This sequence joins TRBV2 and TRBJ1-1, with D perhaps matching TRBD1 (6 bases). CDR1 is SNHLY and CDR2 is FYNNEI in the germline V gene. Trimming stripped 5 bases from V and 0 bases from J, with 13 bases between. This CDR3 region has 15 residues. CDR3 sequence reads: CASSHGTLMNTEAFF. DNA for the CDR3: TGTGCCAGCAGTCATGGGACACTCATGAACACTGAAGCTTTCTTT.

About this clone: Additional DNA sequences in this sample encode the identical CDR3. The chain links TRBV27 to TRBJ2-7; 7 bases are a match to TRBD2. CDR3 size: 15 residues. Trimming took 2 bases from V and 0 from J; bases not matched to a gene: 4. The germline V gene encodes CDR1 MNHEY and CDR2 SMNVEV (reference sequence). CDR3 nucleotide sequence: TGTGCCAGCAGTTTACTGGCTAGCGGCTCCTACGAGCAGTACTTC. Translating gives CASSLLASGSYEQYF.

The chain has TRBV14 and TRBJ2-1; D is uncertain. Per the germline V gene, CDR1 is SGHDN and CDR2 is FVKESK. The V end lost 10 bases, the J end lost 0 bases, and 13 bases lay between the germline ends. CDR3 length equals 14 residues. In nucleotides, the CDR3 is TGTGCCACCGCTCCCAGGAGCTCCTACAATGAGCAGTTCTTC. This encodes CATAPRSSYNEQFF.

In this sample, this clone turned up once. V and J are TRBV25-1 and TRBJ1-2, with D possibly TRBD1 on 5 matching bases. V lost 8 bases and J 5 bases, leaving 15 bases between the germline ends. CDR1 is MGHDK, CDR2 SYGVNS, per germline. The CDR3 totals 13 residues. The DNA of the CDR3 is TGTGCCAGCGCACCGACACGGGGGTATGGCTACACCTTC. The encoded protein is CASAPTRGYGYTF.

This chain joins TRBV11-2 and TRBJ2-7, with D perhaps TRBD2 (6 bases). CDR1 is SGHAT and CDR2 is FQNNGV in the germline V gene. The V end lost 4 bases, the J end lost 3 bases, and 10 bases lay between the germline ends. The CDR3 is 13 amino acids. The CDR3 sequence: CASSSRGYYEQYF. DNA of the CDR3: TGTGCCAGCAGCTCGCGGGGCTACTACGAGCAGTACTTC.

The chain has TRBV28 and TRBJ2-3; 8 positions agree with TRBD2. J gave up 4 bases and V 2 bases, and 8 bases lay outside the gene matches. This CDR3 contains 16 residues. The germline CDR1 and CDR2 sequences are MDHEN and SYDVKM. The CDR3: CASSLGRLAGSDTQYF. In DNA, the CDR3 is TGTGCCAGCAGTTTAGGGCGCCTAGCGGGTTCAGATACGCAGTATTTT. Full variable domain (outside the CDR3, taken from reference TRBV28 and TRBJ2-3): DVKVTQSSRYLVKRTGEKVFLECVQDMDHENMFWYRQDPGLGLRLIYFSYDVKMKEKGDIPEGYSVSREKKERFSLILESASTNQTSMYLCASSLGRLAGSDTQYFGPGTRLTVL.

The J gene is TRBJ2-1, the V gene TRBV7-9; 12 bases map to TRBD2. The V gene end was trimmed by 1 base and the J gene end by 6 bases; junction bases not matched to a gene: 7. Germline V gene lookup returns CDR1 SEHNR and CDR2 FQNEAQ (reference sequence). This CDR3 is 17 amino acids long. The CDR3 spells CASSLEASGRAINEQFF. The CDR3 bases are TGTGCCAGCAGCTTAGAAGCTAGCGGGAGGGCCATCAATGAGCAGTTCTTC.

The J gene is TRBJ2-7, the V gene TRBV28; TRBD1 aligns across 10 bases. Germline V gene sequence: CDR1 MDHEN, CDR2 SYDVKM. With V trimmed by 2 bases and J by 5 bases, 6 bases remained unmatched. There are 15 residues in the CDR3. The CDR3 DNA is TGTGCCAGCAGTTTAAGGGACAGGGGACTCCACGAGCAGTACTTC. It encodes CASSLRDRGLHEQYF.

V gene TRBV27 combines with J gene TRBJ2-1, with TRBD2 matching over 8 bases. The germline gives CDR1 MNHEY, CDR2 SMNVEV (reference sequence). V shed 5 bases, J shed 5 bases, and the junction held 5 bases outside the gene matches. The CDR3 has 14 residues. The CDR3 spells CASSVAGPHNEQFF. The CDR3 nucleotides read TGTGCCAGCAGTGTAGCGGGGCCCCACAATGAGCAGTTCTTC.

The table lists this clone with a count of one. The J gene is TRBJ2-5, the V gene TRBV4-1; 8 positions match TRBD1. The germline CDR1 and CDR2 sequences are MGHRA and YSYEKL. The CDR3 extends over 14 amino acids. V dropped 4 bases and J dropped 2; count of bases not matched to a gene: 3. The CDR3 nucleotides are TGCGCCAGCAGCCTGACAGGGGTACAAGAGACCCAGTACTTC. Protein sequence: CASSLTGVQETQYF.

The chain carries TRBV28 and TRBJ2-1; the D gene could be TRBD1 or TRBD2 (5 bases each). Looked up from germline, CDR1 is MDHEN and CDR2 is SYDVKM. Between the trimmed V and J ends, which lost 1 base and 7 bases, there was a span of 23 bases. CDR3 length: 18 residues. The CDR3 coding sequence is TGTGCCAGCAGTTTATCCGTTTCTAGGGGAGACCCCGAGAATGAGCAGTTCTTC. Protein product: CASSLSVSRGDPENEQFF.

This rearrangement joins TRBV6-5 to TRBJ1-2; no definite D call. Per the germline V gene, CDR1 is MNHEY and CDR2 is SVGAGI. CDR3 size: 13 residues. In nucleotides, the CDR3 is TGTGGGAAGGCGCAGGACTCTCTCGATGGCTACACCTTC. As protein: CGKAQDSLDGYTF.

A remark on this clone: Other DNA sequences from this sample encode an identical CDR3 as well. The J gene is TRBJ1-5, the V gene TRBV7-9, with a tentative D call TRBD1 (6 bases). The germline CDR1 and CDR2 sequences are SEHNR and FQNEAQ (reference sequence). CDR3 size: 14 residues. V lost 6 bases to trimming and J lost 2 bases, with 11 bases between them. The CDR3 DNA reads as TGTGCCAGCAGTCTGGGGGGCGGCAATCAGCCCCAGCATTTT. Translated, it gives CASSLGGGNQPQHF. The full variable domain, rest sourced from reference TRBV7-9 and TRBJ1-5, is DTGVSQNPRHKITKRGQNVTFRCDPISEHNRLYWYRQTLGQGPEFLTYFQNEAQLEKSRLLSDRFSAERPKGSFSTLEIQRTEQGDSAMYLCASSLGGGNQPQHFGDGTRLSIL.

The count of this clone is one. The rearrangement joins TRBV7-9 to TRBJ1-4; 9 bases are a match to TRBD1. CDR1 is SEHNR, CDR2 FQNEAQ, per germline (reference sequence). Germline trimming cut 4 bases from V and 0 bases from J; bases unmatched to any gene: 3. This CDR3 is built from 16 residues. The CDR3 DNA is TGTGCCAGCAGCTACAGGGGGCTAGCAACTAATGAAAAACTGTTTTTT. Its protein is CASSYRGLATNEKLFF. Based on the CDR3 plus reference TRBV7-9 and TRBJ1-4, the full variable domain is DTGVSQNPRHKITKRGQNVTFRCDPISEHNRLYWYRQTLGQGPEFLTYFQNEAQLEKSRLLSDRFSAERPKGSFSTLEIQRTEQGDSAMYLCASSYRGLATNEKLFFGSGTQLSVL.

The V and J genes are TRBV7-9 and TRBJ2-5; possibly TRBD2 for D (5 bases). The length of the CDR3 is 13 residues. The V gene's germline CDR1 is SEHNR and CDR2 FQNEAQ (reference sequence). V shed 5 bases and J shed 5 bases, with 12 bases lying between them. As DNA, the CDR3 is TGTGCCAGCAGCGGGGAGTTGGTTGAGACCCAGTACTTC. Its protein is CASSGELVETQYF. Full variable domain (rest looked up from reference TRBV7-9 and TRBJ2-5): DTGVSQNPRHKITKRGQNVTFRCDPISEHNRLYWYRQTLGQGPEFLTYFQNEAQLEKSRLLSDRFSAERPKGSFSTLEIQRTEQGDSAMYLCASSGELVETQYFGPGTRLLVL.